This passage covers 10 T cell receptor beta chains from one sample sequenced in a study of T cell responses to AZD1222 COVID-19 vaccine. Profiling relied on immunoSEQ multiplex PCR, and the TCRdb table lists in-frame clones only, not all of them. The data show tens of thousands of clones, approximately 90% seen once. Source: peripheral blood, taken on day 0 of AZD1222 vaccination. These receptors were obtained from an adult in good health.

The CDR3 spells CASSTEAGGSTDTQYF. CDR3 sequence (DNA): TGCGCCAGCAGCACCGAAGCGGGAGGTAGCACAGATACGCAGTATTTT. This chain joins TRBV4-1 and TRBJ2-3, with TRBD2 identical over 9 bases. Per germline, CDR1 MGHRA and CDR2 YSYEKL. CDR3 length: 16 amino acids. V trimming: 5 bases; J trimming: 0 bases; junction bases outside the gene matches: 6.

V and J are TRBV30 and TRBJ1-3; D is undetermined. Per the germline V gene, CDR1 is GTSNPN and CDR2 is SVGIG (reference sequence). The CDR3 spans 15 residues. V gave up 1 base and J gave up 3 bases, with 13 bases separating them. The CDR3 loop is CAWSAPRGSGNTIYF. The CDR3 DNA sequence: TGTGCCTGGAGTGCGCCACGGGGAAGTGGAAACACCATATATTTT.

The sample holds one count of this clone. The genes are TRBV5-4 and TRBJ1-4, with D hard to call. Germline V gene lookup returns CDR1 SGHNT and CDR2 YYREEE (reference sequence). The CDR3 loop spans 16 amino acids. V was trimmed by 4 bases and J by 7 bases, leaving 20 bases between them. This CDR3 reads CASSPKGITTFEKLFF. DNA for the CDR3: TGTGCCAGCAGCCCCAAGGGCATTACAACATTTGAAAAACTGTTTTTT.

The chain is built from TRBV7-2 and TRBJ2-3; D may be TRBD1 (5 bases). The V gene lost 1 base and the J gene lost 14 bases, with 28 bases spanning the gap. The germline V gene has CDR1 SGHTA and CDR2 FQGNSA. The CDR3 is 17 residues long. The CDR3: CASSLDGVGPRQGNLYF. The DNA of the CDR3 is TGTGCCAGCAGCTTAGATGGGGTCGGACCACGGCAGGGTAATTTGTATTTT.

The rearrangement uses TRBV21-1 and TRBJ1-3. TRBV21-1 is flagged as a pseudogene. The CDR3 extends over 13 amino acids. CDR3 nucleotide sequence: TGTGCCAGCGTATGGGACCCCGGAAACACCATATATTTT. Protein: CASVWDPGNTIYF.

The chain employs TRBV10-3 and TRBJ2-3; possible D gene TRBD1, 5 bases. Between the trimmed V and J ends, which lost 4 bases and 0 bases, there was a span of 11 bases. Germline V gene data show CDR1 as ENHRY and CDR2 as SYGVKD. This CDR3 region has 15 residues. CDR3 coding DNA: TGTGCCATCAGTGTAGGGGCAGGTAGCACAGATACGCAGTATTTT. The encoded protein is CAISVGAGSTDTQYF.

This CDR3 is CASSLGRTLREQYF. CDR3 coding DNA: TGTGCCAGCAGCCTAGGCCGGACACTACGCGAGCAGTACTTC. The chain couples TRBV11-2 to TRBJ2-7; possible D gene TRBD1, 5 bases. Per the germline V gene, CDR1 is SGHAT and CDR2 is FQNNGV. The V end was cut by 5 bases, the J end by 6 bases, with 17 bases between. This CDR3 has 14 residues.

V and J are TRBV6-6 and TRBJ1-5; D is unclear. V lost 2 bases and J lost 2, with 7 bases in between. Germline V gives CDR1 MNHNY, CDR2 SVGAGI (reference sequence). This CDR3 has 14 amino acids. CDR3 sequence: CASSYTSGNQPQHF. CDR3 bases: TGTGCCAGCAGTTACACATCTGGCAATCAGCCCCAGCATTTT.

This clone occurred once. The chain uses TRBV5-6 and TRBJ2-5, with D unclear. Trimming cost V 0 bases and J 1 base, with 10 bases left between them. The CDR3 has 15 amino acids. The germline gives CDR1 SGHDT, CDR2 YYEEEE. The DNA of the CDR3 is TGTGCCAGCAGCTTGGCGTTCCCACCCCAAGAGACCCAGTACTTC. Translating it yields CASSLAFPPQETQYF.

The DNA of the CDR3 is TGTGCCAGCTCACCACCGGGACTAGCGGGGGCCCTTTTGTACGAGCAGTACTTC. This gives the protein CASSPPGLAGALLYEQYF. The rearrangement links TRBV18 to TRBJ2-7, with 14 bases lining up with TRBD2. The J segment lost 4 bases and the V segment lost 0 bases, leaving 8 bases of the junction unmatched. Germline-derived CDR1 and CDR2 are KGHSH and LQKENI. The CDR3 is 18 amino acids. Drawing the rest from reference TRBV18 and TRBJ2-7, the complete variable domain is NAGVMQNPRHLVRRRGQEARLRCSPMKGHSHVYWYRQLPEEGLKFMVYLQKENIIDESGMPKERFSAEFPKEGPSILRIQQVVRGDSAAYFCASSPPGLAGALLYEQYFGPGTRLTVT.